The 28 T cell receptor beta chains given below trace back to one sample, sequenced in a study of CD8 T cells in Susac syndrome. RNA was extracted with the RNeasy kit, and a quantity of roughly 0.5 to 1 ug was reverse transcribed using random hexamers. TCRdb analysed the immunoSEQ multiplex PCR reads with MiXCR anew, one entry per CDR3 protein. The sample yields under 90,000 distinct CDR3 sequences, just over 90% seen once. The specimen was CD4+ T cells from PBMCs. All receptors derive from a human donor with Susac syndrome.

The genes are TRBV3-1 and TRBJ1-5; 9 bases line up with TRBD1. The CDR3 loop spans 15 amino acids. With 4 bases clipped from V and 3 bases from J, the junction kept 4 bases outside the gene matches. Germline values: CDR1 LGHDT, CDR2 YNNKEL (reference sequence). CDR3 sequence: CASSLGTGNNQPQHF. The CDR3, as DNA: TGTGCCAGCAGCCTCGGGACAGGGAACAATCAGCCCCAGCATTTT.

The genes are TRBV19 and TRBJ1-1, with D perhaps TRBD1 (5 bases). The CDR3 loop spans 15 amino acids. CDR1 and CDR2 from the germline V gene are LNHDA and SQIVND (reference sequence). Trimming cost V 5 bases and J 3 bases, with 16 bases left between them. CDR3 residues: CASSSQGVRDTEAFF. The CDR3 DNA follows: TGTGCCAGTAGTTCCCAAGGGGTGCGCGACACTGAAGCTTTCTTT.

The chain joins TRBV7-9 to TRBJ2-3, with unresolved D. The CDR3 sequence is 14 residues long. CDR1 and CDR2 from the germline V gene are SEHNR and FQNEAQ (reference sequence). V lost 5 bases and J 3 bases, leaving 12 bases between the germline ends. The CDR3 is CASSPAVKTDTQYF. The CDR3 nucleotides are TGTGCCAGCAGCCCGGCCGTCAAGACAGATACGCAGTATTTT.

The chain couples TRBV5-6 to TRBJ2-5; D gene uncertain. CDR1 is SGHDT and CDR2 is YYEEEE in the germline V gene. The ends were cut back, 0 bases at V and 0 bases at J, with 9 bases in the middle. The CDR3 covers 15 residues. CDR3 coding DNA: TGTGCCAGCAGCTTGGTTGCTCCGTACCAAGAGACCCAGTACTTC. This codes for CASSLVAPYQETQYF.

CDR3 sequence (DNA): TGCGCCAGCAGCTTGGGTGGGTCCCAAGAGACCCAGTACTTC. Amino acid sequence: CASSLGGSQETQYF. The V gene is TRBV5-1, the J gene TRBJ2-5, with D unclear. The V end lost 0 bases, the J end lost 1 base, and 7 bases lay between the germline ends. From germline, CDR1 is SGHRS and CDR2 YFSETQ. The CDR3 is 14 residues long.

The V gene is TRBV7-2, the J gene TRBJ2-1; 7 positions match TRBD2. The germline V gene encodes CDR1 SGHTA and CDR2 FQGNSA. The CDR3 length is 15 residues. V shed 6 bases and J 2 bases; nucleotides not matched to a gene: 7. This chain's CDR3 is CASRSAGVPYNEQFF. The CDR3 DNA sequence: TGTGCCAGCAGGTCCGCGGGAGTTCCCTACAATGAGCAGTTCTTC.

The chain recombines TRBV6-5 with TRBJ2-1, with TRBD1 as a possible D gene (6 bases). V dropped 7 bases and J dropped 10 bases, with 20 bases sitting between them. Germline V gene sequence: CDR1 MNHEY, CDR2 SVGAGI. The CDR3 extends over 14 amino acids. This CDR3 reads CASKVPGTSPEQFF. CDR3 in DNA: TGTGCCAGCAAGGTCCCAGGGACATCCCCCGAGCAGTTCTTC.

This chain connects TRBV5-1 to TRBJ1-6; D gene unclear. Deletions cut 4 bases from V and 7 bases from J, with 15 bases between. CDR3 size: 15 residues. Germline-derived CDR1 and CDR2 are SGHRS and YFSETQ. The CDR3: CASSPLEGMNSPLHF. In nucleotides, the CDR3 is TGCGCCAGCAGCCCGCTGGAAGGGATGAATTCACCCCTCCACTTT.

The chain carries TRBV14 and TRBJ2-5, with unresolved D. Germline-derived CDR1 and CDR2 are SGHDN and FVKESK. The CDR3 runs to 15 residues. V shed 1 base and J shed 0 bases, with 9 bases lying between them. The CDR3 reads CASSQVRMDQETQYF. The CDR3 DNA reads TGTGCCAGCAGCCAAGTAAGGATGGACCAAGAGACCCAGTACTTC.

This sequence joins TRBV25-1 and TRBJ2-7; D gene ambiguous. This CDR3 comprises 10 residues. V gave up 10 bases and J gave up 3 bases, with 7 bases separating them. The germline gives CDR1 MGHDK, CDR2 SYGVNS. The DNA of the CDR3 is TGTGCCACCGCCTACTACGAGCAGTACTTC. This codes for CATAYYEQYF.

V and J are TRBV6-1 and TRBJ2-5; 11 nucleotides match TRBD2. J lost 3 bases, V lost 7 bases, and 13 bases had no gene match. Looked up from germline, CDR1 is MNHNS and CDR2 is SASEGT. This CDR3 has 17 amino acids. This CDR3 reads CASTTNSPTSGKETQYF. The DNA of the CDR3 is TGTGCCAGCACCACGAACTCCCCGACTAGCGGGAAAGAGACCCAGTACTTC.

CDR3 nucleotide sequence: TGTGCCAGCAGCCGTGAGGATAACACTGAAGCTTTCTTT. The encoded protein is CASSREDNTEAFF. V usage is TRBV9 and J usage is TRBJ1-1; D call uncertain. There are 13 residues in the CDR3. The germline gives CDR1 SGDLS, CDR2 YYNGEE. The V end lost 4 bases, the J end lost 2 bases, and 9 bases lay between the germline ends.

This clonotype is a singleton in its sample. The rearrangement joins TRBV5-1 to TRBJ1-1; 7 bases map to TRBD1. The CDR3 loop spans 14 amino acids. Per germline, CDR1 SGHRS and CDR2 YFSETQ. Trimming removed 6 bases from V and 0 bases from J; junction bases left unmatched: 5. In nucleotides, the CDR3 is TGCGCCAGCAAGGAGGGGGCGTTGAACACTGAAGCTTTCTTT. It translates to CASKEGALNTEAFF.

This chain links TRBV7-2 with TRBJ2-3, with D maybe TRBD2 (5 bases). V gave up 11 bases and J gave up 6 bases, with 15 bases separating them. Germline CDR1 reads SGHTA; CDR2 reads FQGNSA. The CDR3 runs 12 residues. This chain's CDR3 is CAGIKLDDTQYF. The CDR3 coding sequence is TGTGCCGGCATAAAACTAGACGATACGCAGTATTTT.

This clonotype is a singleton in its sample. The chain has TRBV6-6 and TRBJ1-5, with D possibly being TRBD1 (6 bases). CDR1 is MNHNY, CDR2 SVGAGI, per germline (reference sequence). The V end lost 7 bases, the J end lost 5 bases, and 15 bases lay between the germline ends. The length of the CDR3 is 14 residues. The CDR3 DNA reads as TGTGCCAGCACCCTCCCGGGGGGGCATCAGCCCCAGCATTTT. Its translation: CASTLPGGHQPQHF.

V is TRBV12-3 or TRBV12-4 and J is TRBJ2-7; no firm D call. The V gene lost 6 bases and the J gene lost 0 bases, with 12 bases spanning the gap. The CDR3 has 14 amino acids. CDR3 sequence: CASSADRYSYEQYF. CDR3 in DNA: TGTGCCAGCAGCGCCGACCGATACTCCTACGAGCAGTACTTC.

The chain has TRBV29-1 and TRBJ2-7; D is unresolved. V lost 8 bases to trimming and J lost 9 bases, with 17 bases between them. The CDR3 is 11 amino acids. Germline values: CDR1 SQVTM, CDR2 ANQGSEA. The CDR3 loop reads CSINPSGTQYF. The CDR3 region has the DNA TGCAGCATTAATCCGTCCGGTACGCAGTACTTC.

This chain uses TRBV24-1 with TRBJ2-1, with D unclear. The length of the CDR3 is 15 residues. Germline V lookup: CDR1 KGHDR, CDR2 SFDVKD. The germline V and J ends were trimmed by 3 bases and 6 bases, with 14 bases remaining between them. CDR3 in amino acids: CATSDTLGARNEQFF. CDR3 DNA sequence: TGTGCCACCAGTGATACCCTCGGAGCGCGCAATGAGCAGTTCTTC.

The chain employs TRBV7-8 and TRBJ2-5, with D possibly being TRBD1 (6 bases). Germline-derived CDR1 and CDR2 are SGHVS and FQNEAQ. V shed 7 bases and J shed 4 bases, with 19 bases lying between them. The length of the CDR3 is 15 residues. The CDR3 reads CASNYPGAQGETQYF. For the CDR3, the DNA is TGTGCCAGCAATTACCCAGGGGCCCAAGGAGAGACCCAGTACTTC.

The chain employs TRBV14 and TRBJ1-5; D unresolved. CDR1 and CDR2 from the germline V gene are SGHDN and FVKESK. CDR3 length: 13 residues. Trimming removed 3 bases at V and 4 bases at J, with 7 bases between. In DNA form, the CDR3 reads TGTGCCAGCAGCCAGGGCTTAAATCAGCCCCAGCATTTT. Translated, it gives CASSQGLNQPQHF.

This clonotype came up once. This sequence joins TRBV6-4 and TRBJ2-1, with TRBD1 identical over 9 bases. CDR3 length: 14 residues. The germline CDR1 and CDR2 sequences are MRHNA and SNTAGT. J gave up 5 bases and V 6 bases, and 5 bases lay outside the gene matches. This chain's CDR3 is CASSRQGGNNEQFF. DNA of the CDR3: TGTGCCAGCAGCCGACAGGGGGGAAACAATGAGCAGTTCTTC.

This clonotype has just a few counts. CDR3 nucleotide sequence: TGCAGCGTTGGTCAGTCCTACGAGCAGTACTTC. It yields the protein CSVGQSYEQYF. This chain joins TRBV29-1 and TRBJ2-7; D unresolved. The CDR3 consists of 11 residues. V gave up 4 bases and J gave up 1 base, with 5 bases separating them. Per the germline V gene, CDR1 is SQVTM and CDR2 is ANQGSEA.

The gene calls are TRBV27 and TRBJ2-5; D unclear. The length of the CDR3 is 14 residues. Germline assignment: CDR1 MNHEY and CDR2 SMNVEV (reference sequence). With 6 bases removed from V and 0 bases from J, the gap between germline ends came to 11 bases. CDR3 amino acids: CASSPRRNQETQYF. CDR3 bases: TGTGCCAGCAGCCCCCGTCGAAACCAAGAGACCCAGTACTTC.

This clonotype was seen a single time. The rearrangement joins TRBV9 to TRBJ2-5; 7 nucleotides line up with TRBD1. Germline V lookup: CDR1 SGDLS, CDR2 YYNGEE. V lost 2 bases to trimming and J lost 5 bases; unmatched junction nucleotides: 6. The CDR3 spans 14 residues. CDR3 sequence: CASSVRQGSETQYF. The CDR3 nucleotides read TGTGCCAGCAGCGTCAGACAGGGATCGGAGACCCAGTACTTC.

The genes are TRBV12-3 or TRBV12-4 and TRBJ2-1; D unresolved. This CDR3 region has 12 residues. Trimming removed 3 bases at V and 11 bases at J, with 11 bases between. The CDR3 bases are TGTGCCAGCAGTTTTTCGGAGCTTAAGCAGTTCTTC. Encoded protein: CASSFSELKQFF.

This chain joins TRBV29-1 and TRBJ2-1; no definite D call. Germline values: CDR1 SQVTM, CDR2 ANQGSEA. This CDR3 region has 13 residues. V lost 4 bases and J lost 0, with 7 bases in between. The CDR3 nucleotides read TGCAGCGTTGCCCTGACCTCCTACAATGAGCAGTTCTTC. Amino acid sequence: CSVALTSYNEQFF.

This rearrangement joins TRBV24-1 to TRBJ2-5; 9 nucleotides match TRBD2. This CDR3 is 16 amino acids long. The trim removed 6 bases at V and 5 bases at J, leaving 12 bases unmatched. Germline CDR1 is KGHDR and CDR2 is SFDVKD. CDR3 DNA: TGTGCCACCAGTTTGCCGTTAGCGGGAGTAAGGGAGACCCAGTACTTC. It codes for CATSLPLAGVRETQYF.

J is TRBJ2-3 and V is TRBV24-1; TRBD2 matches at 7 bases. The germline gives CDR1 KGHDR, CDR2 SFDVKD. There are 16 residues in the CDR3. The ends lost 6 bases at V and 0 bases at J; junction bases unmatched: 8. The CDR3 reads CATSNLVGGSTDTQYF. For the CDR3, the DNA is TGTGCCACCAGTAACCTGGTGGGAGGGAGCACAGATACGCAGTATTTT.